The clone carrying this T cell receptor beta chain has only one observation. The antigen is not known. Genomic DNA, serving as template, underwent TCR beta VDJ and CDR3 profiling. TCRdb recomputed calls from the reads with MiXCR, one row per CDR3 protein. The sample records 200,000 to 250,000 distinct CDR3 sequences, 55% to 65% being singletons. It was patients with CD8+CD57+ cell expansion by flow cytometry who were chosen for sequencing. V was trimmed by 0 bases and J by 0 bases, leaving 11 bases between them. Germline CDR1 and CDR2: SQVTM and ANQGSEA. The CDR3 contains 15 residues. The entry originates in a study of CD8+CD57+ T cells in acquired aplastic anemia. Findings and caveats of the study: It was found that nearly 30 CD8+ CDR3 sequences were shared between patients and controls. Levels of CD8+ Simpson's diversity were not significantly distinct in patients versus controls.

The sequenced sample consisted of sorted CD4+, CD8+, or CD8+CD57+ T cells (not recorded which) from PBMCs. This receptor was obtained from a human donor with aplastic anemia. This chain uses TRBV29-1 with TRBJ1-2, with D possibly being TRBD1 (5 bases). Written as DNA, the CDR3 is TGCAGCGTTGAAGATTTATCGGGGGCTAACTATGGCTACACCTTC. This codes for CSVEDLSGANYGYTF.